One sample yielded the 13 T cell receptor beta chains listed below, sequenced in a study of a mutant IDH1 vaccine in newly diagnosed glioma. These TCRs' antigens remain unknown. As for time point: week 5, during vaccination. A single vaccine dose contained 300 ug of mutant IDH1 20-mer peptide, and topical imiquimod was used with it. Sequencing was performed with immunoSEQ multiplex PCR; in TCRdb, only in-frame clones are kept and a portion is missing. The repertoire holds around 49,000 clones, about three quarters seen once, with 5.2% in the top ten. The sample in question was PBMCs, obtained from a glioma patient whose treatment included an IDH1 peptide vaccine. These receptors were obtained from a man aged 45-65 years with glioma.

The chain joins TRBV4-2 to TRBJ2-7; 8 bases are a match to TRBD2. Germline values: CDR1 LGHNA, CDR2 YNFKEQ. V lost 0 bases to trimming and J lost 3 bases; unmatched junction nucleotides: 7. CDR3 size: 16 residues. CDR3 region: CASSQERGGQNYEQYF. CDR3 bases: TGTGCCAGCAGCCAAGAACGGGGGGGCCAGAACTACGAGCAGTACTTC.

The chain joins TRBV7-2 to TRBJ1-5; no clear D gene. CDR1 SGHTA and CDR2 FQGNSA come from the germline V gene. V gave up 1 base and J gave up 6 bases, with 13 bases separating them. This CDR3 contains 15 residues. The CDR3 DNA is TGTGCCAGCAGCTTAGGGGGAATAATGGGTCAGCCCCAGCATTTT. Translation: CASSLGGIMGQPQHF.

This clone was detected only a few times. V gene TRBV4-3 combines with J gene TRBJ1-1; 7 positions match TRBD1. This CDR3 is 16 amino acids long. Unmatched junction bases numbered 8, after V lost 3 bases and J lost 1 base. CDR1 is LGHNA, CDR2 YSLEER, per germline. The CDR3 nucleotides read TGCGCCAGCAGCCACAGCGTACAGGGGTCGAACACTGAAGCTTTCTTT. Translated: CASSHSVQGSNTEAFF.

For the CDR3, the DNA is TGTGCCAGCAGCTTGGCCGACGAGCAGTACTTC. Translated: CASSLADEQYF. The rearrangement joins TRBV5-6 to TRBJ2-7; D is unresolved. The CDR3 length is 11 residues. V gave up 0 bases and J gave up 5 bases, with 3 bases separating them. Germline V gene sequence: CDR1 SGHDT, CDR2 YYEEEE.

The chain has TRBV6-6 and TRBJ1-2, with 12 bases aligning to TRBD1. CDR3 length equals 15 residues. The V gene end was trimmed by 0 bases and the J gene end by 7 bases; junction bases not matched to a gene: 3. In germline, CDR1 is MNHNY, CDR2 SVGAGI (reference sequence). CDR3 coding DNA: TGTGCCAGCAGTTACTCGGGGACAGGGGGCAGTGGCTACACCTTC. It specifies CASSYSGTGGSGYTF.

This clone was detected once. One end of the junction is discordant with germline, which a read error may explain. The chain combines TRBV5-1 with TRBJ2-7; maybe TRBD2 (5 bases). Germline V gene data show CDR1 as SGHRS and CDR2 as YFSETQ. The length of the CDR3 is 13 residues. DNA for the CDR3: TGCGCCAGCGGCTTTGGGAGCTCCTACGAGCAGTACTTC. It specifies CASGFGSSYEQYF.

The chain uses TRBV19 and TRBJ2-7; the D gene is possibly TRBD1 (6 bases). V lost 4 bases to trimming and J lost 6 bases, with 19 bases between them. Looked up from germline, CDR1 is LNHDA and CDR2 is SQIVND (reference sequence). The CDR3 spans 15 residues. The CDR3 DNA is TGTGCCAGTAGTAACAGCGAACAGGGAAGATGCGAGCAGTACTTC. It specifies CASSNSEQGRCEQYF.

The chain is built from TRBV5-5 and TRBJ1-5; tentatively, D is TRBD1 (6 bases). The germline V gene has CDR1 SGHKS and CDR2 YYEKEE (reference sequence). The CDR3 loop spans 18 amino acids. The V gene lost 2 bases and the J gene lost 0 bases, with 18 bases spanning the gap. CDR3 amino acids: CASSLGFSGQYSNQPQHF. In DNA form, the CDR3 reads TGTGCCAGCAGCTTAGGGTTCTCCGGACAGTATAGCAATCAGCCCCAGCATTTT.

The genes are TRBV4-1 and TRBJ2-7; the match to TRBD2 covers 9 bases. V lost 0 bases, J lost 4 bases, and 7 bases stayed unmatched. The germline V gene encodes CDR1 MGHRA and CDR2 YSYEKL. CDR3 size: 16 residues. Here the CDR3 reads CASSQDLTSGRYEQYF. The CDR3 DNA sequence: TGCGCCAGCAGCCAAGACCTGACTAGCGGACGTTACGAGCAGTACTTC.

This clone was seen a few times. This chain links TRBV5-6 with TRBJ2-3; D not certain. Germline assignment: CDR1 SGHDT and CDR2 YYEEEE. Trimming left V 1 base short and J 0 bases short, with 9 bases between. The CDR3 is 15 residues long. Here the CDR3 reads CASSLFASSTDTQYF. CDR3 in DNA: TGTGCCAGCAGCTTGTTCGCCTCTAGCACAGATACGCAGTATTTT. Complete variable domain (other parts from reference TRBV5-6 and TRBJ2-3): DAGVTQSPTHLIKTRGQQVTLRCSPKSGHDTVSWYQQALGQGPQFIFQYYEEEERQRGNFPDRFSGHQFPNYSSELNVNALLLGDSALYLCASSLFASSTDTQYFGPGTRLTVL.

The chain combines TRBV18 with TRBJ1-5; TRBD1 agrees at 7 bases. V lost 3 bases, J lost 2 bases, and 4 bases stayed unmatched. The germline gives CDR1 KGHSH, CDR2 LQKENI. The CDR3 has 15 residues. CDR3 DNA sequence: TGTGCCAGCTCACCCCAGGGGGGAGGCAATCAGCCCCAGCATTTT. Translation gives CASSPQGGGNQPQHF.

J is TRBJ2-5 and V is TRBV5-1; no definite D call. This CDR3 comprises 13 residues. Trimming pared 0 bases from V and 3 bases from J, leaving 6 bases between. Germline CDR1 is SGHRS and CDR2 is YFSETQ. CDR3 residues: CASSLGLEETQYF. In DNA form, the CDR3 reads TGCGCCAGCAGCTTGGGACTTGAAGAGACCCAGTACTTC.

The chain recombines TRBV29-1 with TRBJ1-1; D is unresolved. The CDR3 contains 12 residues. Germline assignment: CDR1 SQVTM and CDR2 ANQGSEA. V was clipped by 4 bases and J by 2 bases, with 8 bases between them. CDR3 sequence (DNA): TGCAGCGTTGGGGGTCTTAACACTGAAGCTTTCTTT. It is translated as CSVGGLNTEAFF.